The next 27 T cell receptor beta chains were all read from a single sample in a study of blood T cell repertoires in COVID-19. Profiling relied on immunoSEQ multiplex PCR, and the TCRdb table lists in-frame clones only, not all of them. This table has fewer than 350,000 clones, roughly 86% appearing once. The sequenced material came from PBMCs or T cells enriched from blood (not recorded which). These receptors were obtained from a young woman who had been exposed to COVID-19.

The CDR3 DNA reads as TGCGCCAGCAAGGCGGGGGGACCCTACAATGAGCAGTTCTTC. This sequence encodes CASKAGGPYNEQFF. J is TRBJ2-1 and V is TRBV10-1; 8 bases match TRBD2. Germline V gives CDR1 WNHNN, CDR2 SYGVQD (reference sequence). CDR3 length: 14 residues. Germline trimming cut 7 bases from V and 2 bases from J; bases unmatched to any gene: 4.

The chain combines TRBV29-1 with TRBJ2-1, with 9 bases that match TRBD2. Germline V gene lookup returns CDR1 SQVTM and CDR2 ANQGSEA. The CDR3 is 16 residues long. J was trimmed by 0 bases and V by 6 bases; bases with no gene match: 9. CDR3 amino acids: CSVAFSGSSSYNEQFF. In DNA form, the CDR3 reads TGCAGCGTAGCTTTTAGCGGGAGCAGCTCCTACAATGAGCAGTTCTTC.

This sequence joins TRBV20-1 and TRBJ1-3, with D uncertain. Trimming shortened V by 3 bases and J by 0 bases, and 6 bases separated the two germline ends. CDR3 length equals 13 residues. From germline, CDR1 is DFQATT and CDR2 SNEGSKA (reference sequence). The CDR3, as DNA: TGCAGTGCTAGTTCCCTCTCTGGAAACACCATATATTTT. This codes for CSASSLSGNTIYF.

The chain combines TRBV30 with TRBJ1-5; the match to TRBD1 covers 8 bases. The CDR3 has 13 residues. CDR1 GTSNPN and CDR2 SVGIG come from the germline V gene (reference sequence). Unmatched junction bases numbered 5, after V lost 4 bases and J lost 6 bases. The CDR3 sequence: CAWTGGGGQPQHF. CDR3 coding DNA: TGTGCCTGGACAGGGGGCGGTGGTCAGCCCCAGCATTTT.

The chain combines TRBV28 with TRBJ2-1; TRBD2 matches 8 bases. The CDR3 totals 16 residues. The germline V gene has CDR1 MDHEN and CDR2 SYDVKM. Trimming at V came to 5 bases and at J to 0 bases, leaving 6 bases not matched to a gene. CDR3 sequence reads: CASSPSGTSSYNEQFF. The DNA of the CDR3 is TGTGCCAGCAGTCCCAGCGGGACTAGCTCCTACAATGAGCAGTTCTTC.

The chain is built from TRBV29-1 and TRBJ2-1; the D is unclear. Trimming removed 1 base from V and 9 bases from J, with 7 bases in between. The CDR3 is 11 residues long. Germline loops: CDR1 SQVTM, CDR2 ANQGSEA. CDR3 DNA sequence: TGCAGCGTTGAAGCTGTAGCTGAGCAGTTCTTC. Its protein is CSVEAVAEQFF.

The CDR3 region is CASSLGTGINTGELFF. In DNA, the CDR3 is TGTGCCAGCAGCTTGGGGACAGGAATAAACACCGGGGAGCTGTTTTTT. The V and J genes are TRBV5-4 and TRBJ2-2; 7 nucleotides match TRBD1. The CDR3 spans 16 residues. CDR1 and CDR2 (germline): SGHNT, YYREEE (reference sequence). Unmatched junction bases numbered 4, after V lost 0 bases and J lost 2 bases.

The V and J genes are TRBV6-5 and TRBJ1-3; the match to TRBD1 covers 7 bases. CDR3 length: 14 residues. Germline-derived CDR1 and CDR2 are MNHEY and SVGAGI. V lost 6 bases to trimming and J lost 4 bases; unmatched junction nucleotides: 6. For the CDR3, the DNA is TGTGCCAGCAGGGAGGGGGCGCAAGGAAACACCATATATTTT. Protein sequence: CASREGAQGNTIYF.

The J gene is TRBJ2-1, the V gene TRBV7-3; TRBD1 matches 7 bases. This CDR3 is built from 11 residues. Germline CDR1 reads SGHTA; CDR2 reads FQGTGA. The V segment lost 6 bases and the J segment 10 bases; nucleotides outside the gene matches: 3. The CDR3 spells CASSLDREQFF. The CDR3 coding sequence is TGTGCCAGCAGTCTGGACAGGGAGCAGTTCTTC.

The chain links TRBV19 to TRBJ2-1, with 8 positions matching TRBD2. The germline V gene encodes CDR1 LNHDA and CDR2 SQIVND (reference sequence). The CDR3 consists of 15 residues. V gave up 1 base and J gave up 9 bases; unmatched junction bases: 8. This CDR3 reads CASSIVGTSYSEQFF. CDR3 in DNA: TGTGCCAGTAGTATAGTTGGGACTAGTTATAGTGAGCAGTTCTTC.

The V gene is TRBV5-1, the J gene TRBJ1-4, with D possibly TRBD1 on 5 matching bases. CDR3 size: 14 residues. V gave up 3 bases and J gave up 6 bases, with 12 bases separating them. CDR1 is SGHRS and CDR2 is YFSETQ in the germline V gene. CDR3 loop: CASSSGRVDEKLFF. The DNA of the CDR3 is TGCGCCAGCAGCTCAGGCAGGGTGGATGAAAAACTGTTTTTT.

The chain joins TRBV12-5 to TRBJ1-2; D might be TRBD1 (6 bases). Germline CDR1 reads LGHNT; CDR2 reads FRNRAP. The CDR3 has 13 residues. Trimming stripped 5 bases from V and 8 bases from J, with 15 bases between. CDR3 loop: CASGPGEGDGYTF. Written as DNA, the CDR3 is TGTGCTAGTGGTCCCGGGGAGGGGGACGGCTACACCTTC.

The CDR3 nucleotides read TGCAGCACGTGGACAGGGAAGGCTGGCGAGCAGTACTTC. It codes for CSTWTGKAGEQYF. The chain couples TRBV29-1 to TRBJ2-7; 8 bases line up with TRBD1. The CDR3 runs to 13 residues. Germline V gives CDR1 SQVTM, CDR2 ANQGSEA. V was pared by 8 bases and J by 6 bases, with 12 bases of the junction left unmatched.

V usage is TRBV19 and J usage is TRBJ1-5; unclear D gene. The CDR3 has 15 residues. Trimming took off 3 bases at V and 0 bases at J, with 9 bases between the two ends. Per germline, CDR1 LNHDA and CDR2 SQIVND (reference sequence). DNA of the CDR3: TGTGCCAGTAGTATTTGGGGAGATAGCAATCAGCCCCAGCATTTT. Translated: CASSIWGDSNQPQHF.

The chain employs TRBV28 and TRBJ1-3; D unresolved. This CDR3 contains 14 residues. Germline-derived CDR1 and CDR2 are MDHEN and SYDVKM. V was trimmed by 1 base and J by 4 bases, leaving 8 bases between them. CDR3 nucleotide sequence: TGTGCCAGCAGTTTATTATGGGCAGGAAACACCATATATTTT. It codes for CASSLLWAGNTIYF.

V usage is TRBV5-1 and J usage is TRBJ2-2; no definite D call. Trimming removed 2 bases from V and 4 bases from J, with 6 bases in between. The CDR3 extends over 13 amino acids. The germline V gene has CDR1 SGHRS and CDR2 YFSETQ. This CDR3 reads CASSFEITGELFF. CDR3 DNA: TGCGCCAGCAGCTTCGAGATCACCGGGGAGCTGTTTTTT. The variable domain in full, with the rest retrieved from reference TRBV5-1 and TRBJ2-2, is KAGVTQTPRYLIKTRGQQVTLSCSPISGHRSVSWYQQTPGQGLQFLFEYFSETQRNKGNFPGRFSGRQFSNSRSEMNVSTLELGDSALYLCASSFEITGELFFGEGSRLTVL.

The chain has TRBV27 and TRBJ1-1; D might be TRBD1 (6 bases). The CDR3 consists of 13 residues. Germline loops: CDR1 MNHEY, CDR2 SMNVEV (reference sequence). Deletions cut 6 bases from V and 4 bases from J, with 12 bases between. DNA of the CDR3: TGTGCCAGCAGCCGGGACATTGGCACTGAAGCTTTCTTT. Translation gives CASSRDIGTEAFF.

V and J are TRBV5-1 and TRBJ2-7; maybe TRBD2 (6 bases). This CDR3 has 15 residues. V was trimmed by 0 bases and J by 4 bases, leaving 14 bases between them. Per the germline V gene, CDR1 is SGHRS and CDR2 is YFSETQ. In DNA, the CDR3 is TGCGCCAGCAGCTTGGGGCCCCAGGCGGGGTACGAGCAGTACTTC. It encodes CASSLGPQAGYEQYF.

The chain is built from TRBV7-3 and TRBJ2-2, with 12 bases lining up with TRBD2. V lost 1 base to trimming and J lost 0 bases; unmatched junction nucleotides: 6. This CDR3 spans 19 amino acids. Germline CDR1 and CDR2: SGHTA and FQGTGA. The CDR3 sequence is CASSLSKGTSGSNTGELFF. The CDR3 region has the DNA TGTGCCAGCAGCTTAAGTAAGGGGACTAGCGGGTCGAACACCGGGGAGCTGTTTTTT. Complete variable domain (other parts from reference TRBV7-3 and TRBJ2-2): GAGVSQTPSNKVTEKGKYVELRCDPISGHTALYWYRQSLGQGPEFLIYFQGTGAADDSGLPNDRFFAVRPEGSVSTLKIQRTERGDSAVYLCASSLSKGTSGSNTGELFFGEGSRLTVL.

This clone was detected a few times. The V and J genes are TRBV2 and TRBJ2-1, with 10 bases matching TRBD2. The length of the CDR3 is 16 residues. CDR1 and CDR2 from the germline V gene are SNHLY and FYNNEI. V gave up 7 bases and J gave up 8 bases; unmatched junction bases: 14. CDR3 sequence reads: CASTRTGLAGVDEQFF. The CDR3 DNA reads TGTGCCAGCACCCGGACAGGGCTAGCGGGAGTGGATGAGCAGTTCTTC.

V usage is TRBV13 and J usage is TRBJ2-7; 11 bases are shared with TRBD2. The CDR3 length is 18 residues. The V and J ends lost 1 base and 0 bases, in that order; junction bases with no gene match: 8. CDR1 PRHDT and CDR2 FYEKMQ come from the germline V gene (reference sequence). The CDR3 DNA is TGTGCCAGCAGCTTAGCTTTAGCGGGAGGGCCCGACTCCTACGAGCAGTACTTC. Translation gives CASSLALAGGPDSYEQYF.

The gene calls are TRBV30 and TRBJ1-2; the match to TRBD1 covers 7 bases. V was clipped by 4 bases and J by 7 bases; unmatched bases: 9. The V gene's germline CDR1 is GTSNPN and CDR2 SVGIG (reference sequence). There are 13 residues in the CDR3. This chain's CDR3 is CAWTFGTAPGYTF. The CDR3 DNA reads as TGTGCCTGGACCTTCGGGACAGCGCCTGGCTACACCTTC.

The J gene is TRBJ1-3, the V gene TRBV9; TRBD1 might be the D (5 bases). Germline-derived CDR1 and CDR2 are SGDLS and YYNGEE. Trimming cost V 0 bases and J 4 bases, with 17 bases left between them. The CDR3 is 17 amino acids. Here the CDR3 DNA reads TGTGCCAGCAGCGTAGGTGTATCTGGGGCAGGGGGAAACACCATATATTTT. Its protein is CASSVGVSGAGGNTIYF.

V gene TRBV3-1 (or the pseudogene TRBV3-2) combines with J gene TRBJ1-5; tentative D call: TRBD1 (6 bases). Per the germline V gene, CDR1 is LGHDT and CDR2 is YNNKEL (reference sequence). The V end was cut by 6 bases, the J end by 0 bases, with 9 bases between. The CDR3 length is 14 residues. The CDR3 nucleotides are TGTGCCAGCAGTTACAGGGTTAGCAATCAGCCCCAGCATTTT. The encoded protein is CASSYRVSNQPQHF.

This clone was observed a handful of times. The chain recombines TRBV4-1 with TRBJ2-1, with a tentative D call TRBD2 (6 bases). V lost 0 bases to trimming and J lost 0 bases, with 12 bases between them. Germline values: CDR1 MGHRA, CDR2 YSYEKL. CDR3 length: 17 residues. This CDR3 reads CASSQDFEAGSYNEQFF. CDR3 DNA: TGCGCCAGCAGCCAAGATTTCGAAGCGGGCTCCTACAATGAGCAGTTCTTC.

V is TRBV11-3 and J is TRBJ2-5, with D perhaps matching TRBD2 (6 bases). Trimming removed 5 bases from V and 5 bases from J, with 15 bases in between. CDR1 is SGHNT, CDR2 YENEEA, per germline. The CDR3 has 14 residues. This chain's CDR3 is CASSPPGVVETQYF. The CDR3 DNA is TGTGCCAGCAGCCCGCCGGGGGTGGTGGAGACCCAGTACTTC.

The rearrangement joins TRBV7-8 to TRBJ2-7; the match to TRBD1 covers 7 bases. V dropped 2 bases and J dropped 0; count of bases not matched to a gene: 7. Per the germline V gene, CDR1 is SGHVS and CDR2 is FQNEAQ. This CDR3 comprises 16 residues. CDR3 in DNA: TGTGCCAGCAGCTTAATAACGGGGACAGACTCCTACGAGCAGTACTTC. It codes for CASSLITGTDSYEQYF.